The TCR beta chain described here comes from a study of blood T cell repertoires in COVID-19. About the research overall: COVID-19 samples from acute and convalescent phases originated in the United States, Italy and Spain.

The CDR3 runs to 15 residues. CDR1 and CDR2 from the germline V gene are SGHVS and FQNEAQ. The J segment lost 0 bases and the V segment lost 7 bases, leaving 5 bases of the junction unmatched. The Seattle site enrolled patients during active infection and followed them longitudinally. Authors' analysis steps: For nucleated cells, counts were estimated from reference gene primer amplification. Produced via immunoSEQ multiplex PCR; TCRdb's table is partial and in-frame only. The DNA gave D and trimming, while V, J and clone size come from that table. The repertoire holds 250,000 to 350,000 clones, roughly 83% seen once, with over 1.3% in the top ten.

The clonotype comes from a human donor with COVID-19, enrolled during active disease. The donor label of this sample is uncertain. The sequenced sample was peripheral blood. V usage is TRBV7-8 and J usage is TRBJ2-7; 11 positions match TRBD2. The CDR3 nucleotides read TGTGCCAGCAAAAGAACTAGCGGGAGCTCCTACGAGCAGTACTTC. Protein sequence: CASKRTSGSSYEQYF.